This TCR beta chain was captured in a study of T cell repertoires in ileal Crohn's disease. Study-wide findings and caveats: Mucosal expansions were suggested to be mainly CD8 T cells. All patients with clonality above 26.8% had endoscopic recurrence.

Lamina propria lymphocytes from surgical specimens were isolated on a density gradient before sorting. To note about this clone: Its antigen is unknown.

Clones were read by immunoSEQ multiplex PCR, and TCRdb kept only the in-frame ones, dropping some. Seen here are under 3,500 clones, 80% to 95% observed once, and the top ten hold roughly 2.2%. Trimming removed 1 base from V and 1 base from J, with 10 bases in between. CDR1 and CDR2 (germline): KGHSH, LQKENI. CDR3 length: 15 amino acids. The material sequenced was CD4+ T cells sorted from the ileum. This chain joins TRBV18 and TRBJ1-1; maybe TRBD1 (5 bases). The clonotype originates from an adult with Crohn's disease. This CDR3 reads CASSPLDRGNTEAFF. CDR3 bases: TGTGCCAGCTCACCACTCGACAGAGGGAACACTGAAGCTTTCTTT.